This T cell receptor (beta chain) was profiled in a study of early T cells in non-severe SARS-CoV-2 infection. Germline CDR1 and CDR2: MDHEN and SYDVKM. The CDR3 is made up of 13 amino acids. V gave up 1 base and J gave up 10 bases, with 8 bases separating them. Study-wide results and caveats: VDJdb matching favored anti-spike CD8 responses, missing private and CD4 specificities.

MiXCR, run by TCRdb on the 5' RACE reads, gives a single entry per CDR3 protein. The repertoire includes more than 65,000 distinct CDR3 sequences, more than 10% of them detected once, and about 4% sits in the top ten. As regards this clonotype: Antigen: not known.

The TCR was taken from an adult who was a healthcare worker with PCR-confirmed SARS-CoV-2 infection or an uninfected control (not recorded which). The gene calls are TRBV28 and TRBJ1-6, with D hard to call. The sample was whole blood. The CDR3 sequence: CASSLSGRSPLHF. Written as DNA, the CDR3 is TGTGCCAGCAGTTTATCGGGGAGGTCACCCCTCCACTTT.